A single sample is the source of the 25 T cell receptor beta chains below, sequenced in a study of OX40 agonist ivuxolimab in advanced cancers. Method: immunoSEQ multiplex PCR; TCRdb's copy keeps in-frame clones and lacks some. Of about 89,000 clones detected, about 88% appear once; the ten largest clones hold 0.25% to 0.3%. The sequencing used CD4+ or CD8+ T cells sorted from blood, collected in a trial of the OX40 agonist ivuxolimab. The receptors were sampled from an adult with an advanced solid tumor such as melanoma, head and neck, liver or kidney cancer.

This clone was observed a single time. This rearrangement joins TRBV7-8 to TRBJ1-1; maybe TRBD1 (6 bases). There are 14 residues in the CDR3. From germline, CDR1 is SGHVS and CDR2 FQNEAQ. Trimming cost V 4 bases and J 6 bases, with 15 bases left between them. CDR3 nucleotides: TGTGCCAGCAGCTCTTCGACAGGCCCAGCTGAAGCTTTCTTT. It translates to CASSSSTGPAEAFF.

The V call is TRBV28, the J call TRBJ2-4; D ambiguous. V was pared by 3 bases and J by 9 bases, with 18 bases between. Germline CDR1 MDHEN, CDR2 SYDVKM. The CDR3 covers 15 residues. CDR3 sequence (DNA): TGTGCCAGCAGTTTCCCTCTTTTTAAACAACGCATTCAGTACTTC. It is translated as CASSFPLFKQRIQYF.

The J gene is TRBJ2-2, the V gene TRBV4-1, with TRBD1 matching over 7 bases. J gave up 5 bases and V 2 bases, and 5 bases lay outside the gene matches. The V gene's germline CDR1 is MGHRA and CDR2 YSYEKL. CDR3 size: 15 residues. The CDR3 here is CASSQPRTGTGELFF. In DNA form, the CDR3 reads TGCGCCAGCAGCCAACCCCGGACAGGAACCGGGGAGCTGTTTTTT.

The chain links TRBV19 to TRBJ1-6; no clear D gene. V shed 0 bases and J shed 5 bases, with 8 bases lying between them. The germline V gene encodes CDR1 LNHDA and CDR2 SQIVND (reference sequence). The CDR3 is 15 amino acids. DNA of the CDR3: TGTGCCAGTAGTATAGAGGGAATCAATAATTCACCCCTCCACTTT. As protein: CASSIEGINNSPLHF.

Only one count was recorded for this clone. The gene calls are TRBV6-4 and TRBJ2-3, with D unclear. Germline assignment: CDR1 MRHNA and CDR2 SNTAGT. The V end lost 7 bases, the J end lost 1 base, and 12 bases lay between the germline ends. This CDR3 comprises 14 residues. Written as DNA, the CDR3 is TGTGCCAGCACCAAGAAGACCCGCACAGATACGCAGTATTTT. Translated: CASTKKTRTDTQYF.

The chain links TRBV5-4 to TRBJ2-7; unclear D gene. V lost 3 bases, J lost 2 bases, and 6 bases lay in between. The CDR3 has 12 residues. Germline V gene sequence: CDR1 SGHNT, CDR2 YYREEE (reference sequence). CDR3 sequence (DNA): TGTGCCAGCAGCTCCCCTACCTACGAGCAGTACTTC. Protein product: CASSSPTYEQYF.

This clone was counted ten times or more. The CDR3 region has the DNA TGTGCCAGCAGCCAAGATCAGGGAAGTCACGAGCAGTACTTC. Its protein product is CASSQDQGSHEQYF. J is TRBJ2-7 and V is TRBV4-2, with a tentative D call TRBD1 (5 bases). Deletions cut 0 bases from V and 5 bases from J, with 11 bases between. The CDR3 is 14 residues long. From germline, CDR1 is LGHNA and CDR2 YNFKEQ.

The CDR3 loop reads CASSETLQSVAFF. The CDR3 nucleotides read TGTGCCAGCAGTGAAACCCTACAGTCCGTCGCTTTCTTT. The rearrangement joins TRBV6-4 to TRBJ1-1; D is unclear. V lost 3 bases, J lost 11 bases, and 16 bases lay in between. The germline V gene has CDR1 MRHNA and CDR2 SNTAGT. The CDR3 consists of 13 residues.

This chain joins TRBV30 and TRBJ2-3; D possibly uses TRBD1 or TRBD2 (6 bases each). The germline CDR1 and CDR2 sequences are GTSNPN and SVGIG (reference sequence). The ends were cut back, 2 bases at V and 0 bases at J, with 15 bases in the middle. The CDR3 runs to 16 residues. CDR3 coding DNA: TGTGCCTGGAGTAGGGGGGCGGTCTCTAGCACAGATACGCAGTATTTT. Encoded protein: CAWSRGAVSSTDTQYF.

The chain couples TRBV6-6 to TRBJ2-2; D perhaps matches TRBD1 (6 bases). The CDR3 length is 14 residues. Germline assignment: CDR1 MNHNY and CDR2 SVGAGI (reference sequence). Trimming removed 5 bases from V and 4 bases from J, with 11 bases in between. CDR3 residues: CASSVDRTTGELFF. For the CDR3, the DNA is TGTGCCAGCAGTGTAGACAGGACCACCGGGGAGCTGTTTTTT.

The CDR3 DNA reads as TGTGCCAGCAGCCCGACCGGGACTAGCGGCTACTACGAGCAGTACTTC. As protein: CASSPTGTSGYYEQYF. The V gene is TRBV7-2, the J gene TRBJ2-7; TRBD2 matches 11 bases. The germline gives CDR1 SGHTA, CDR2 FQGNSA. This CDR3 is 16 amino acids long. V shed 5 bases and J 3 bases; nucleotides not matched to a gene: 9.

This chain links TRBV6-1 with TRBJ2-7; D remains unclear. In germline, CDR1 is MNHNS, CDR2 SASEGT. Trimming removed 6 bases from V and 3 bases from J, with 6 bases in between. The CDR3 sequence is 11 residues long. The CDR3 coding sequence is TGTGCCAGCAGCAAACTCTACGAGCAGTACTTC. Translated, it gives CASSKLYEQYF.

The V gene is TRBV11-2, the J gene TRBJ2-7; 8 bases fit TRBD2. V was pared by 0 bases and J by 2 bases, with 6 bases of the junction left unmatched. Germline CDR1 SGHAT, CDR2 FQNNGV. This CDR3 has 16 amino acids. The DNA for the CDR3 is TGTGCCAGCAGCTTAGATCGGAGGGGACTAGCCTACGAGCAGTACTTC. Translation: CASSLDRRGLAYEQYF.

Concerning this clone: The junction shows a germline mismatch at one end, possibly a read error. The J gene is TRBJ2-3, the V gene TRBV5-1; 8 bases map to TRBD1. CDR1 is SGHRS, CDR2 YFSETQ, per germline. This CDR3 spans 14 amino acids. CDR3 DNA: TGCGCCAGCAGCTTGGAGGCGGCGGCAGGGGGCAAAGATTTT. The encoded protein is CASSLEAAAGGKDF.

The chain carries TRBV4-1 and TRBJ1-2; D gene ambiguous. Germline lookup yields CDR1 MGHRA and CDR2 YSYEKL. Trimming pared 1 base from V and 0 bases from J, leaving 9 bases between. The CDR3 length is 15 residues. The CDR3 protein is CASSQAAGANYGYTF. CDR3 DNA sequence: TGCGCCAGCAGCCAAGCGGCAGGAGCTAACTATGGCTACACCTTC.

This chain connects TRBV30 to TRBJ1-3, with D tentatively TRBD1 (6 bases). The CDR3 runs to 14 residues. V dropped 2 bases and J dropped 3 bases, with 11 bases sitting between them. CDR1 GTSNPN and CDR2 SVGIG come from the germline V gene (reference sequence). The CDR3 loop reads CAWSRSGDGNTIYF. In DNA, the CDR3 is TGTGCCTGGAGTAGATCAGGGGATGGAAACACCATATATTTT.

In DNA form, the CDR3 reads TGTGCCAGCAGTGAAGCTTCCGAGCAGTTCTTC. Protein sequence: CASSEASEQFF. V and J are TRBV6-1 and TRBJ2-1, with no clear D. Germline CDR1 is MNHNS and CDR2 is SASEGT. V was trimmed by 0 bases and J by 10 bases, leaving 4 bases between them. The CDR3 loop spans 11 amino acids.

The CDR3 DNA reads TGTGCCAGCAGTTTTCAAGGGGGCACTGAAGCTTTCTTT. It specifies CASSFQGGTEAFF. This rearrangement joins TRBV7-9 to TRBJ1-1; maybe TRBD1 (6 bases). CDR3 length: 13 amino acids. Trimming took off 6 bases at V and 4 bases at J, with 12 bases between the two ends. The germline gives CDR1 SEHNR, CDR2 FQNEAQ (reference sequence).

J is TRBJ2-1 and V is TRBV29-1, with D maybe TRBD2 (7 bases). V lost 4 bases and J lost 7, with 14 bases in between. Germline V lookup: CDR1 SQVTM, CDR2 ANQGSEA. This CDR3 has 13 residues. CDR3: CSVAGGAGNEQFF. Here the CDR3 DNA reads TGCAGCGTTGCGGGGGGCGCGGGTAATGAGCAGTTCTTC.

This chain connects TRBV27 to TRBJ1-2; 9 bases match TRBD1. The CDR3 runs 14 residues. V lost 5 bases and J lost 2; bases outside the gene matches: 3. Germline V gene sequence: CDR1 MNHEY, CDR2 SMNVEV (reference sequence). CDR3 residues: CASSGTGGNYGYTF. In DNA, the CDR3 is TGTGCCAGCAGTGGTACAGGGGGCAACTATGGCTACACCTTC.

J is TRBJ1-6 and V is TRBV9; D possibly corresponds to TRBD1 (5 bases). The CDR3 is 14 residues long. V was shortened by 3 bases and J by 10 bases, with 14 bases between the two germline ends. Per germline, CDR1 SGDLS and CDR2 YYNGEE. This CDR3 is CASSAGTTDSPLHF. The CDR3 DNA reads TGTGCCAGCAGCGCGGGGACGACAGACTCACCCCTCCACTTT.

The chain combines TRBV7-8 with TRBJ2-7; TRBD1 is a possible D gene (5 bases). CDR1 SGHVS and CDR2 FQNEAQ come from the germline V gene. The CDR3 runs 15 residues. The ends were cut back, 5 bases at V and 4 bases at J, with 18 bases in the middle. The CDR3 nucleotides are TGTGCCAGCAGCACCCCGTGGGGCCCGCTGTACGAGCAGTACTTC. Encoded protein: CASSTPWGPLYEQYF.

The chain has TRBV5-6 and TRBJ1-4; TRBD1 matches 7 bases. V dropped 4 bases and J dropped 6; count of bases not matched to a gene: 9. This CDR3 comprises 15 residues. Germline V gene lookup returns CDR1 SGHDT and CDR2 YYEEEE. CDR3 in DNA: TGTGCCAGCAGCAATTGGGGTACAGGGGATGAAAAACTGTTTTTT. Translating gives CASSNWGTGDEKLFF.

The gene calls are TRBV27 and TRBJ2-3; 10 bases match TRBD2. Germline V CDR1 and CDR2: MNHEY, SMNVEV (reference sequence). The V and J ends lost 7 bases and 1 base, in that order; junction bases with no gene match: 2. There are 14 residues in the CDR3. The CDR3 protein is CASKRGGGTDTQYF. DNA of the CDR3: TGTGCCAGCAAGCGGGGGGGCGGCACAGATACGCAGTATTTT.

V is TRBV5-1 and J is TRBJ2-1, with 10 bases lining up with TRBD1. J was trimmed by 0 bases and V by 5 bases; bases with no gene match: 8. CDR1 and CDR2 from the germline V gene are SGHRS and YFSETQ. The CDR3 covers 17 residues. CDR3 sequence: CASRQGQGPSSYNEQFF. The CDR3 DNA follows: TGCGCCAGCAGACAGGGACAGGGGCCAAGCTCCTACAATGAGCAGTTCTTC.